This T cell receptor (beta chain) was retrieved from a study of T cell repertoires in cytomegalovirus infection. Study overall: As its CMV epitopes, the study selected recently identified HLA-C-restricted and well-studied HLA-B-restricted targets.

TCRdb itself ran the reads through MiXCR, one entry per CDR3 protein. The sample shows around 800,000 distinct CDR3 sequences, 30% to 35% of them seen only once. As to this clonotype: No antigen is known for it.

General study points: Using cumulative public TCR beta family frequency, the authors identified those who carried CMV together with the relevant HLA.

This receptor was identified in a human donor in good health (CMV status not recorded). Some clones in this sample may be carry-over from other donors' samples. This specimen was cultured CD8+ T cells from PBMCs, taken from culture after CMV antigen stimulation.

CDR3 in DNA: TGTGCCAGTAGTATTCTAGCGGGGGGGGAGCATGAGCAGTTCTTC. It specifies CASSILAGGEHEQFF. This sequence joins TRBV19 and TRBJ2-1; 12 bases are shared with TRBD2. The ends lost 3 bases at V and 8 bases at J; junction bases unmatched: 5. Germline loops: CDR1 LNHDA, CDR2 SQIVND (reference sequence). The CDR3 has 15 amino acids.